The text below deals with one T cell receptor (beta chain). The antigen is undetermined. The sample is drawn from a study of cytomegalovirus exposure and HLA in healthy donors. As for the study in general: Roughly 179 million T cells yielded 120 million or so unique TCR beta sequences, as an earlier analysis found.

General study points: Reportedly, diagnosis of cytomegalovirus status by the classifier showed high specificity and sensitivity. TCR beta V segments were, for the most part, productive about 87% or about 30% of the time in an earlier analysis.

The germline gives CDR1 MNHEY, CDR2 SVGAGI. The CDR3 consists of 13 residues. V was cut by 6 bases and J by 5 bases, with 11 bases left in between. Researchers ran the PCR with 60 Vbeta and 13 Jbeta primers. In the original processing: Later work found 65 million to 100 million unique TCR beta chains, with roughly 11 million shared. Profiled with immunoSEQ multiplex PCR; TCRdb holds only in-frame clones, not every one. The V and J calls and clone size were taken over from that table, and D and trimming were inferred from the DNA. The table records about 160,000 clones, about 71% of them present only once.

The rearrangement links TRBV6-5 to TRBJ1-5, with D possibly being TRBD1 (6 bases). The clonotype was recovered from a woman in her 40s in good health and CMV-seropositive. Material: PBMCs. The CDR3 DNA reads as TGTGCCAGCAGCTCCTGGACAGATCAGCCCCAGCATTTT. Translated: CASSSWTDQPQHF.